A single sample gave rise to the 30 T cell receptor beta chains below, sequenced in a study of blood T cell repertoires in COVID-19. Sequencing used immunoSEQ multiplex PCR; TCRdb keeps in-frame clones, though not all of them. The data hold hundreds of thousands of clones, with 70% to 85% observed a single time. The sequencing input was peripheral blood. All receptors derive from an elderly woman with acute or convalescent COVID-19.

V and J are TRBV18 and TRBJ1-1, with 10 positions matching TRBD1. Germline loops: CDR1 KGHSH, CDR2 LQKENI. The trim removed 1 base at V and 4 bases at J, leaving 0 bases unmatched. The CDR3 runs 14 residues. The CDR3 spells CASSPRTGGTEAFF. The CDR3 nucleotides read TGTGCCAGCTCACCACGGACAGGGGGCACTGAAGCTTTCTTT.

The chain recombines TRBV27 with TRBJ1-2; 11 nucleotides agree with TRBD1. This CDR3 region has 14 residues. V lost 5 bases to trimming and J lost 6 bases; unmatched junction nucleotides: 5. Germline V gene data show CDR1 as MNHEY and CDR2 as SMNVEV (reference sequence). CDR3 coding DNA: TGTGCCAGCAGTCAAAGGACAGGGGGCGATGGCTACACCTTC. It specifies CASSQRTGGDGYTF.

The V call is TRBV19, the J call TRBJ2-7; 8 bases agree with TRBD2. This CDR3 has 13 amino acids. Looked up from germline, CDR1 is LNHDA and CDR2 is SQIVND (reference sequence). J gave up 2 bases and V 10 bases, and 7 bases lay outside the gene matches. CDR3 sequence reads: CATTGAGAYEQYF. The CDR3 nucleotides read TGTGCCACTACGGGAGCGGGAGCCTACGAGCAGTACTTC.

The chain is built from TRBV28 and TRBJ2-7; 8 bases align to TRBD2. V was pared by 2 bases and J by 3 bases, with 3 bases of the junction left unmatched. CDR3 length: 14 amino acids. Germline CDR1 and CDR2: MDHEN and SYDVKM. The CDR3, as DNA: TGTGCCAGCAGTTTAGCGGGAGGCCGCTACGAGCAGTACTTC. Encoded protein: CASSLAGGRYEQYF.

This rearrangement joins TRBV11-3 to TRBJ1-3, with 7 bases fitting TRBD1. The CDR3 spans 12 residues. Germline V gene data show CDR1 as SGHNT and CDR2 as YENEEA. Germline trimming cut 11 bases from V and 3 bases from J; bases unmatched to any gene: 4. Here the CDR3 reads CAGGQHGNTIYF. DNA of the CDR3: TGTGCCGGGGGACAGCATGGAAACACCATATATTTT.

V is TRBV6-1 and J is TRBJ2-1; a possible D gene is TRBD2 (7 bases). This CDR3 contains 17 residues. V shed 3 bases and J shed 5 bases, with 20 bases lying between them. Germline CDR1 is MNHNS and CDR2 is SASEGT. The CDR3 DNA sequence: TGTGCCAGCAGTGATGAGGTCGGGGGGCCGATTGACAATGAGCAGTTCTTC. Translated, it gives CASSDEVGGPIDNEQFF.

This chain uses TRBV21-1 with TRBJ2-7; the D call TRBD1 from the table was never checked on the DNA. TRBV21-1 is classified as a pseudogene. This CDR3 is 16 amino acids long. CDR3 region: CASNARGDRGWDEQYF. DNA of the CDR3: TGTGCCAGCAACGCGCGGGGAGACAGGGGGTGGGACGAGCAGTACTTC.

The chain combines TRBV4-2 with TRBJ1-2; 8 nucleotides match TRBD1. The CDR3 sequence is 15 residues long. V lost 4 bases and J lost 7; bases outside the gene matches: 11. CDR1 LGHNA and CDR2 YNFKEQ come from the germline V gene. The CDR3 region is CASSPGQAEGGGYTF. The CDR3 DNA follows: TGTGCCAGCAGCCCGGGACAGGCGGAGGGGGGTGGCTACACCTTC.

The chain combines TRBV5-1 with TRBJ2-5; 9 positions match TRBD1. With V trimmed by 4 bases and J by 0 bases, 10 bases remained unmatched. Germline assignment: CDR1 SGHRS and CDR2 YFSETQ. The CDR3 contains 17 residues. The CDR3 nucleotides are TGCGCCAGCAGCAACCTCACCGGGACAGGGTACCAAGAGACCCAGTACTTC. It codes for CASSNLTGTGYQETQYF.

The chain couples TRBV5-8 to TRBJ1-5, with a possible D match to TRBD1 (6 bases). Per germline, CDR1 SGHTS and CDR2 YDEGEE. The CDR3 is 13 amino acids. Trimming pared 2 bases from V and 7 bases from J, leaving 10 bases between. DNA for the CDR3: TGTGCCAGCAGCTTACGACAGGCCCAGCCCCAGCATTTT. Translating it yields CASSLRQAQPQHF.

The chain joins TRBV30 to TRBJ1-1; 10 bases line up with TRBD1. There are 16 residues in the CDR3. Germline CDR1 and CDR2: GTSNPN and SVGIG (reference sequence). The junction had 15 bases not matched to a gene; V was cut back by 3 bases and J by 8 bases. Here the CDR3 reads CAWRWVSGQGRIEAFF. Written as DNA, the CDR3 is TGTGCCTGGAGATGGGTTTCGGGACAGGGGAGGATAGAAGCTTTCTTT.

The V and J genes are TRBV7-3 and TRBJ2-5; TRBD1 aligns across 11 bases. Per germline, CDR1 SGHTA and CDR2 FQGTGA. V lost 2 bases and J lost 3; bases outside the gene matches: 14. This CDR3 has 19 amino acids. CDR3 residues: CASSLGPKGTGGREETQYF. CDR3 bases: TGTGCCAGCAGCTTAGGGCCCAAGGGGACAGGGGGTCGGGAAGAGACCCAGTACTTC. The full variable domain, rest sourced from reference TRBV7-3 and TRBJ2-5, is GAGVSQTPSNKVTEKGKYVELRCDPISGHTALYWYRQSLGQGPEFLIYFQGTGAADDSGLPNDRFFAVRPEGSVSTLKIQRTERGDSAVYLCASSLGPKGTGGREETQYFGPGTRLLVL.

V gene TRBV2 combines with J gene TRBJ1-5, with TRBD1 as a possible D gene (5 bases). Trimming cost V 6 bases and J 1 base, with 13 bases left between them. CDR1 is SNHLY, CDR2 FYNNEI, per germline. The CDR3 loop spans 15 amino acids. CDR3 sequence: CASSVRDLSNQPQHF. DNA of the CDR3: TGTGCCAGCAGCGTCCGGGACTTAAGCAATCAGCCCCAGCATTTT.

The chain has TRBV4-2 and TRBJ1-3, with D possibly matching TRBD1 (5 bases). Germline lookup yields CDR1 LGHNA and CDR2 YNFKEQ. V dropped 3 bases and J dropped 1 base, with 10 bases sitting between them. This CDR3 is built from 15 residues. The CDR3 protein is CASSQTDRSGNTIYF. The CDR3 region has the DNA TGTGCCAGCAGCCAGACCGACAGATCTGGAAACACCATATATTTT.

This chain joins TRBV29-1 and TRBJ2-6; 9 positions agree with TRBD1. After removal of 5 bases from V and 0 bases from J, the junction contained 5 bases not matched to a gene. CDR1 SQVTM and CDR2 ANQGSEA come from the germline V gene. This CDR3 comprises 16 residues. This CDR3 reads CSVRDREVSGANVLTF. For the CDR3, the DNA is TGCAGCGTTCGGGACAGGGAGGTCTCTGGGGCCAACGTCCTGACTTTC.

This chain links TRBV6-5 with TRBJ2-3; a possible D gene is TRBD2 (6 bases). CDR3 size: 15 residues. Looked up from germline, CDR1 is MNHEY and CDR2 is SVGAGI. Trimming pared 8 bases from V and 0 bases from J, leaving 15 bases between. The CDR3 DNA reads as TGTGCCAGCGGGGACTGGGGATCTAGCACAGATACGCAGTATTTT. Translation gives CASGDWGSSTDTQYF.

V and J are TRBV3-1 (or the pseudogene TRBV3-2) and TRBJ2-4; D perhaps matches TRBD1 (6 bases). CDR3 length: 17 amino acids. V was cut by 3 bases and J by 0 bases, with 15 bases left in between. Germline loops: CDR1 LGHDT, CDR2 YNNKEL (reference sequence). The CDR3 nucleotides read TGTGCCAGCAGCCACAGCCGGACAGTCTTAGCCAAAAACATTCAGTACTTC. Translation: CASSHSRTVLAKNIQYF.

The chain is built from TRBV11-2 and TRBJ2-5; no reliable D call. V was clipped by 0 bases and J by 2 bases, with 7 bases between them. The CDR3 covers 14 residues. Germline CDR1 SGHAT, CDR2 FQNNGV. The CDR3, as DNA: TGTGCCAGCAGCTTAGAACTATTACAAGAGACCCAGTACTTC. This translates into CASSLELLQETQYF.

J is TRBJ1-5 and V is TRBV28; a possible D gene is TRBD1 (6 bases). CDR1 is MDHEN, CDR2 SYDVKM, per germline. Between the trimmed V and J ends, which lost 4 bases and 7 bases, there was a span of 17 bases. This CDR3 is built from 15 residues. The CDR3 here is CASSYQGAGGQPQHF. CDR3 DNA sequence: TGTGCCAGCAGTTACCAGGGTGCGGGGGGCCAGCCCCAGCATTTT.

The chain recombines TRBV5-1 with TRBJ2-6, with 8 bases aligning to TRBD1. Looked up from germline, CDR1 is SGHRS and CDR2 is YFSETQ. There are 17 residues in the CDR3. The J segment lost 0 bases and the V segment lost 0 bases, leaving 2 bases of the junction unmatched. CDR3 loop: CASSLGQGYSGANVLTF. Here the CDR3 DNA reads TGCGCCAGCAGCTTGGGACAGGGGTACTCTGGGGCCAACGTCCTGACTTTC.

In this sample, this clone turned up a few times. The chain recombines TRBV29-1 with TRBJ1-3; D is undetermined. The V gene lost 5 bases and the J gene lost 2 bases, with 4 bases spanning the gap. Germline CDR1 reads SQVTM; CDR2 reads ANQGSEA. This CDR3 comprises 11 residues. Here the CDR3 reads CSVQTGNTIYF. CDR3 nucleotide sequence: TGCAGCGTTCAGACTGGAAACACCATATATTTT.

The chain is built from TRBV2 and TRBJ2-2; 8 nucleotides align to TRBD1. CDR3 length: 15 residues. Germline CDR1 SNHLY, CDR2 FYNNEI. Trimming cost V 6 bases and J 6 bases; bases outside gene matches: 9. The CDR3 DNA is TGTGCCAGCAGACAAGGGGGACAGGCCCCCGGGGAGCTGTTTTTT. Its translation: CASRQGGQAPGELFF.

This chain connects TRBV7-3 to TRBJ1-1; TRBD1 aligns across 7 bases. The CDR3 runs 14 residues. Germline CDR1 and CDR2: SGHTA and FQGTGA. With 6 bases clipped from V and 2 bases from J, the junction kept 6 bases outside the gene matches. The CDR3 is CASSPGQANTEAFF. DNA of the CDR3: TGTGCCAGCAGTCCCGGACAGGCTAACACTGAAGCTTTCTTT.

The chain recombines TRBV9 with TRBJ2-3; a possible D gene is TRBD2 (6 bases). Per the germline V gene, CDR1 is SGDLS and CDR2 is YYNGEE. The V and J ends lost 0 bases and 2 bases respectively, with 7 bases between them. There are 14 residues in the CDR3. CDR3 in DNA: TGTGCCAGCAGCGTAGGGGACTCCACAGATACGCAGTATTTT. Encoded protein: CASSVGDSTDTQYF.

The chain recombines TRBV11-3 with TRBJ2-2, with 11 bases identical to TRBD1. Germline V gene data show CDR1 as SGHNT and CDR2 as YENEEA. V was pared by 5 bases and J by 4 bases, with 9 bases of the junction left unmatched. The CDR3 has 17 amino acids. CDR3 in amino acids: CASSPARDRGTTGELFF. The CDR3 DNA reads TGTGCCAGCAGCCCGGCCCGGGACAGGGGGACCACCGGGGAGCTGTTTTTT.

V is TRBV10-1 and J is TRBJ1-6; no clear D gene. The CDR3 runs to 18 residues. Germline CDR1 reads WNHNN; CDR2 reads SYGVQD (reference sequence). V dropped 6 bases and J dropped 0 bases, with 18 bases sitting between them. The CDR3 region has the DNA TGCGCCAGCAGCTATATCGGGAACCGGAGCTCCTATAATTCACCCCTCCACTTT. It codes for CASSYIGNRSSYNSPLHF.

As to this clone: At the DNA level, this CDR3 is encoded by other sequences in the same sample as well. The chain carries TRBV18 and TRBJ1-1, with no clear D. The germline CDR1 and CDR2 sequences are KGHSH and LQKENI. Trimming pared 3 bases from V and 1 base from J, leaving 6 bases between. The CDR3 has 13 amino acids. Here the CDR3 DNA reads TGTGCCAGCTCACCGAACGGGAACACTGAAGCTTTCTTT. As protein: CASSPNGNTEAFF. The entire variable domain, with the rest obtained from reference TRBV18 and TRBJ1-1, is as follows: NAGVMQNPRHLVRRRGQEARLRCSPMKGHSHVYWYRQLPEEGLKFMVYLQKENIIDESGMPKERFSAEFPKEGPSILRIQQVVRGDSAAYFCASSPNGNTEAFFGQGTRLTVV.

This sequence joins TRBV6-5 and TRBJ1-5, with D possibly matching TRBD1 (5 bases). V dropped 6 bases and J dropped 0 bases, with 12 bases sitting between them. Germline lookup yields CDR1 MNHEY and CDR2 SVGAGI. The CDR3 sequence is 15 residues long. The CDR3 DNA is TGTGCCAGCAGACTGGGACTGACTAGCAATCAGCCCCAGCATTTT. It translates to CASRLGLTSNQPQHF.

The rearrangement joins TRBV14 to TRBJ2-3, with 12 bases that match TRBD2. The length of the CDR3 is 16 residues. CDR1 and CDR2 from the germline V gene are SGHDN and FVKESK. V shed 2 bases and J 0 bases; nucleotides not matched to a gene: 0. The CDR3 sequence: CASSQTSGGSTDTQYF. CDR3 DNA: TGTGCCAGCAGCCAAACTAGCGGGGGGAGCACAGATACGCAGTATTTT.

The chain employs TRBV18 and TRBJ1-2; D is uncertain. Looked up from germline, CDR1 is KGHSH and CDR2 is LQKENI. Trimming cost V 3 bases and J 3 bases, with 8 bases left between them. The CDR3 length is 13 residues. The CDR3 here is CASSPGSYYGYTF. DNA of the CDR3: TGTGCCAGCTCACCCGGGTCATACTATGGCTACACCTTC. Combining the CDR3 with reference TRBV18 and TRBJ1-2 gives the whole variable domain NAGVMQNPRHLVRRRGQEARLRCSPMKGHSHVYWYRQLPEEGLKFMVYLQKENIIDESGMPKERFSAEFPKEGPSILRIQQVVRGDSAAYFCASSPGSYYGYTFGSGTRLTVV.